This is a list of T cell receptor beta chains from one sample in a study of shared clonotypes between healthy human individuals. The table came from immunoSEQ multiplex PCR; TCRdb's copy has only in-frame clones and leaves some out. The data show hundreds of thousands of clones, with roughly 96% seen just once and 0.095% to 0.13% held by the top ten. Sequenced sample: naive CD8+ T cells sorted from blood. Receptors were obtained from a woman between 25 and 40 years old in good health. The CDR3 runs from the conserved cysteine through the conserved F or W. A D gene is named only where the DNA matches it firmly. Some rows have no size entry. The others give once, few or many, or a class for an expanded clone.

>NA|TRBV4-1|TRBJ2-7|TRBD2
TGCGCCAGCCGCAGCCAAGAGAGTGCGGGAGGCTCGTCCGAGCAGTACTTC
CASRSQESAGGSSEQYF
>NA|TRBV18|TRBJ2-7|NA
TGTGCCAGCTCAAACGACAGATCCTACGAGCAGTACTTC
CASSNDRSYEQYF
>NA|TRBV27|TRBJ2-7|TRBD2
TGTGCCAGCAGCCTGCGGGGGGCTTACGAGCAGTACTTC
CASSLRGAYEQYF
>once|TRBV19|TRBJ1-2|TRBD1
TGTGCCAGTAGTATGTGGACAGGAACTAACTATGGCTACACCTTC
CASSMWTGTNYGYTF
>NA|TRBV28|TRBJ2-3|NA
TGTGCCAGCAGCCAATCGGGTGGGACAGATACGCAGTATTTT
CASSQSGGTDTQYF
>NA|TRBV7-9|TRBJ1-1|TRBD1
TGTGCCAGCAACGCACAGGGGCCGGCTCCTGAAGCTTTCTTT
CASNAQGPAPEAFF
>NA|TRBV29-1|TRBJ2-7|TRBD2
TGCAGCGTCCGGGGGGCGGGAGGTTACTACGAGCAGTACTTC
CSVRGAGGYYEQYF
>NA|TRBV28|TRBJ2-1|NA
TGTGCCAGCGGTTTCGACCCATTATACAATGAGCAGTTCTTC
CASGFDPLYNEQFF
>NA|TRBV7-6|TRBJ2-1|NA
TGTGCCAGCAGCTTATCCGGGAGCTCCTACAATGAGCAGTTCTTC
CASSLSGSSYNEQFF
>NA|TRBV6-1|TRBJ1-4|TRBD1
TGTGCCAGCAGTGTATACAGGGGCACTAATGAAAAACTGTTTTTT
CASSVYRGTNEKLFF
>NA|TRBV5-4|TRBJ2-3|NA
TGTGCCAGCAGCCAATTCACAGATACGCAGTATTTT
CASSQFTDTQYF
>NA|TRBV5-4|TRBJ2-7|NA
TGTGCCAGCAGCTTGGGCCCCGAGCAGTACTTC
CASSLGPEQYF
>NA|TRBV19|TRBJ1-5|NA
TGTGCCAGTAGTATATTCAGGGATCAGCCCCAGCATTTT
CASSIFRDQPQHF
>NA|TRBV11-2|TRBJ2-7|NA
TGTGCCAGCAGCTTAGTAGCGGTTAGCTCCTACGAGCAGTACTTC
CASSLVAVSSYEQYF
>NA|TRBV28|TRBJ2-7|NA
TGTGCCAGCAGTTTTAGAGGGTACGAGCAGTACTTC
CASSFRGYEQYF
>NA|TRBV7-8|TRBJ2-7|TRBD2
TGTGCCAGCAGCTCGGGACTAGCGGGAGGCCCGGTGGTCGAGCAGTACTTC
CASSSGLAGGPVVEQYF
>NA|TRBV5-1|TRBJ2-3|NA
TGCGCCAGCAGCTTGGATACGGGCCCAAGCACAGATACGCAGTATTTT
CASSLDTGPSTDTQYF
>NA|TRBV13|TRBJ2-1|NA
TGTGCCAGCAGCTTAGGGACAGACACGTACTACAATGAGCAGTTCTTC
CASSLGTDTYYNEQFF
>NA|TRBV7-3|TRBJ2-7|TRBD2
TGTGCCAGCAGCTTGGTAGCGGGCGGGACCTACGAGCAGTACTTC
CASSLVAGGTYEQYF
>NA|TRBV4-1|TRBJ2-1|NA
TGCGCCAGCAGCCAAGTAGTAGACAATGAGCAGTTCTTC
CASSQVVDNEQFF
>NA|TRBV5-4|TRBJ2-1|TRBD1
TGTGCCAGCAGCCCCCCGGGACTGGGACAGGGTGAGCAGTTCTTC
CASSPPGLGQGEQFF
>NA|TRBV19|TRBJ2-1|NA
TGTGCCAGTAGTATTAAGACGGTTGATATTTACAATGAGCAGTTCTTC
CASSIKTVDIYNEQFF
>NA|TRBV14|TRBJ2-1|NA
TGTGCCAGCAGCCAAGACGGCACGGGAGCCTACAATGAGCAGTTCTTC
CASSQDGTGAYNEQFF
>NA|TRBV6-1|TRBJ1-1|NA
TGTGCCAGTCTTCTTAGACAGCGAGACACTGAAGCTTTCTTT
CASLLRQRDTEAFF
>NA|TRBV9|TRBJ1-1|TRBD1
TGTGCCAGCAGCTCCGGACAGGGGGACACTGAAGCTTTCTTT
CASSSGQGDTEAFF
>NA|TRBV19|TRBJ2-7|NA
TGTGCCAGTAGCGGGGGGACAGACGAGCAGTACTTC
CASSGGTDEQYF
>NA|TRBV6-4|TRBJ1-1|NA
TGTGCCAGCAGTGACTCGATGGGGAACACTGAAGCTTTCTTT
CASSDSMGNTEAFF
>NA|TRBV27|TRBJ2-1|TRBD1
TGTGCCAGCACGAGGACAGGGTCCCACAATGAGCAGTTCTTC
CASTRTGSHNEQFF
>NA|TRBV5-4|TRBJ1-5|NA
TGTGCCAGCAGCTTGTGGATCCAGAAAAATCAGCCCCAGCATTTT
CASSLWIQKNQPQHF
>NA|TRBV5-6|TRBJ2-7|NA
TGTGCCAGCAGCTTGGGGCAGAGGAACTACGAGCAGTACTTC
CASSLGQRNYEQYF
>NA|TRBV28|TRBJ2-1|NA
TGTGCCAGCGGGAGGAGCTCCTACAATGAGCAGTTCTTC
CASGRSSYNEQFF
>NA|TRBV27|TRBJ1-3|TRBD1
TGTGCCAGCAGTTCCCGGGACACAGGGGGTCGAGGCAGCTCTGGAAACACCATATATTTT
CASSSRDTGGRGSSGNTIYF
>once|TRBV28|TRBJ2-7|NA
TGTGCCAGCAGGGCAGGAGTTCCCTACGAGCAGTACTTC
CASRAGVPYEQYF
>once|TRBV18|TRBJ2-5|TRBD2
TGTGCCAGCTCATCAAACCGGGAGGGCATAGAGACCCAGTACTTC
CASSSNREGIETQYF
>NA|TRBV5-1|TRBJ2-2|NA
TGCGCCAGCAGCTTGGGGTTCGGGGCGGCGGCCGGGGAGCTGTTTTTT
CASSLGFGAAAGELFF
>NA|TRBV27|TRBJ2-7|NA
TGTGCCAGCAGTCCTGTATCGGCTTATTACGAGCAGTACTTC
CASSPVSAYYEQYF
>NA|TRBV6-1|TRBJ1-5|TRBD1
TGTGCCAGCAGTGAAGCTCGGGGGACAGGGTTTCAGCCCCAGCATTTT
CASSEARGTGFQPQHF
>NA|TRBV27|TRBJ2-1|TRBD1
TGTGCCAGCAGCCCCGGGACAGCTTACAATGAGCAGTTCTTC
CASSPGTAYNEQFF
>NA|TRBV9|TRBJ1-1|NA
TGTGCCAGCACCACCCTTACTGAAGCTTTCTTT
CASTTLTEAFF
>NA|TRBV5-1|TRBJ2-1|NA
TGCGCCAGCAGCTCGACTAGTCTAAGCTCCTACAATGAGCAGTTCTTC
CASSSTSLSSYNEQFF
>NA|TRBV11-2|TRBJ2-7|NA
TGTGCCAGCAGCTTAGATGGGCAGGGATTCCCCTACGAGCAGTACTTC
CASSLDGQGFPYEQYF